This entry lists 19 T cell receptor beta chains sequenced from one sample in a study of CD8 T cells in ankylosing spondylitis. Each CDR3 protein is one row after TCRdb ran MiXCR on the 5' RACE reads. Of fewer than 130,000 distinct CDR3 sequences listed, under 30% were seen once; the top ten hold 9% to 15%. The sample was synovial fluid, either unsorted or a sorted T cell fraction (not recorded which). These receptors were taken from a male donor with ankylosing spondylitis.

V usage is TRBV7-9 and J usage is TRBJ2-5; 8 bases map to TRBD2. From germline, CDR1 is SEHNR and CDR2 FQNEAQ (reference sequence). There are 16 residues in the CDR3. Trimming at V came to 3 bases and at J to 4 bases, leaving 10 bases not matched to a gene. The CDR3 reads CASSFGLAGDGETQYF. CDR3 nucleotides: TGTGCCAGCAGCTTCGGACTAGCCGGGGATGGAGAGACCCAGTACTTC. Together with reference TRBV7-9 and TRBJ2-5, the CDR3 gives the full variable domain: DTGVSQNPRHKITKRGQNVTFRCDPISEHNRLYWYRQTLGQGPEFLTYFQNEAQLEKSRLLSDRFSAERPKGSFSTLEIQRTEQGDSAMYLCASSFGLAGDGETQYFGPGTRLLVL.

The chain has TRBV3-1 and TRBJ2-3; 10 bases line up with TRBD2. Germline lookup yields CDR1 LGHDT and CDR2 YNNKEL (reference sequence). V was pared by 2 bases and J by 7 bases, with 3 bases of the junction left unmatched. CDR3 length: 14 residues. CDR3 bases: TGTGCCAGCAGCCAAAGCGGGAGGGACAATACGCAGTATTTT. Its translation is CASSQSGRDNTQYF.

The J gene is TRBJ2-3, the V gene TRBV5-6; 7 nucleotides match TRBD1. Germline V gene lookup returns CDR1 SGHDT and CDR2 YYEEEE. J gave up 5 bases and V 2 bases, and 11 bases lay outside the gene matches. The CDR3 has 16 amino acids. CDR3 sequence reads: CASSLSMGQYQDTQYF. CDR3 DNA: TGTGCCAGCAGCTTATCCATGGGACAGTATCAAGATACGCAGTATTTT.

The chain links TRBV7-9 to TRBJ2-5; D remains unclear. There are 11 residues in the CDR3. Looked up from germline, CDR1 is SEHNR and CDR2 is FQNEAQ (reference sequence). With 2 bases removed from V and 5 bases from J, the gap between germline ends came to 3 bases. The CDR3 region has the DNA TGTGCCAGCAGCTTACCGGAGACCCAGTACTTC. Its protein product is CASSLPETQYF.

This chain links TRBV5-1 with TRBJ2-1; 11 bases line up with TRBD2. Germline V gene lookup returns CDR1 SGHRS and CDR2 YFSETQ. This CDR3 is 20 amino acids long. V dropped 0 bases and J dropped 2; count of bases not matched to a gene: 13. The CDR3 region is CASSLAPGTSGGNTYNEQFF. In nucleotides, the CDR3 is TGCGCCAGCAGCTTGGCCCCCGGGACTAGCGGAGGAAATACCTACAATGAGCAGTTCTTC. Full variable domain (rest looked up from reference TRBV5-1 and TRBJ2-1): KAGVTQTPRYLIKTRGQQVTLSCSPISGHRSVSWYQQTPGQGLQFLFEYFSETQRNKGNFPGRFSGRQFSNSRSEMNVSTLELGDSALYLCASSLAPGTSGGNTYNEQFFGPGTRLTVL.

This clonotype was recorded a few times. The chain recombines TRBV28 with TRBJ2-7; tentative D call: TRBD2 (6 bases). Per the germline V gene, CDR1 is MDHEN and CDR2 is SYDVKM. The CDR3 loop spans 15 amino acids. The V end was cut by 2 bases, the J end by 0 bases, with 11 bases between. This CDR3 is CASSLRISGSYEQYF. The CDR3 DNA follows: TGTGCCAGCAGTTTAAGGATTAGCGGCTCCTACGAGCAGTACTTC. The full variable domain, in which reference TRBV28 and TRBJ2-7 provide the parts outside the CDR3, is DVKVTQSSRYLVKRTGEKVFLECVQDMDHENMFWYRQDPGLGLRLIYFSYDVKMKEKGDIPEGYSVSREKKERFSLILESASTNQTSMYLCASSLRISGSYEQYFGPGTRLTVT.

The chain combines TRBV5-6 with TRBJ2-7, with D unclear. This CDR3 has 14 residues. Germline V CDR1 and CDR2: SGHDT, YYEEEE. V was shortened by 0 bases and J by 1 base, with 8 bases between the two germline ends. CDR3 in DNA: TGTGCCAGCAGCTTGGTTATAGAATCCTACGAGCAGTACTTC. Its translation: CASSLVIESYEQYF.

This clonotype was counted between two and nine times. This chain joins TRBV5-4 and TRBJ2-1, with D tentatively TRBD1 (6 bases). V shed 3 bases and J shed 5 bases, with 12 bases lying between them. Germline loops: CDR1 SGHNT, CDR2 YYREEE (reference sequence). CDR3 size: 14 residues. In DNA form, the CDR3 reads TGTGCCAGCAGCTCCCGGGACAAACACAATGAGCAGTTCTTC. Amino acids: CASSSRDKHNEQFF. The whole variable domain, filled in from reference TRBV5-4 and TRBJ2-1, reads ETGVTQSPTHLIKTRGQQVTLRCSSQSGHNTVSWYQQALGQGPQFIFQYYREEENGRGNFPPRFSGLQFPNYSSELNVNALELDDSALYLCASSSRDKHNEQFFGPGTRLTVL.

The gene calls are TRBV12-3 or TRBV12-4 and TRBJ1-5; maybe TRBD1 (5 bases). The ends were cut back, 0 bases at V and 5 bases at J, with 8 bases in the middle. The CDR3 extends over 14 amino acids. The CDR3 spells CASSLAGDHQPQHF. The CDR3 bases are TGTGCCAGCAGTTTAGCAGGGGACCATCAGCCCCAGCATTTT.

The J gene is TRBJ2-5, the V gene TRBV7-9, with a weak D call TRBD1 (6 bases). This CDR3 is 15 amino acids long. V lost 4 bases to trimming and J lost 4 bases, with 16 bases between them. Germline CDR1 and CDR2: SEHNR and FQNEAQ (reference sequence). The CDR3 nucleotides read TGTGCCAGCAGCTCCCAAAGGGGGAAAGGAGAGACCCAGTACTTC. This gives the protein CASSSQRGKGETQYF.

This clonotype was counted at least ten times. This chain joins TRBV20-1 and TRBJ2-2; 9 nucleotides line up with TRBD1. This CDR3 comprises 13 residues. CDR1 and CDR2 (germline): DFQATT, SNEGSKA (reference sequence). Trimming removed 6 bases from V and 7 bases from J; junction bases left unmatched: 6. The CDR3 loop is CSARDRVGGELFF. CDR3 DNA sequence: TGCAGTGCGCGGGACAGGGTCGGCGGGGAGCTGTTTTTT.

Only a few counts were recorded for this clonotype. The chain has TRBV3-1 and TRBJ2-2; D is perhaps TRBD2 (5 bases). Germline assignment: CDR1 LGHDT and CDR2 YNNKEL (reference sequence). The CDR3 sequence is 15 residues long. V was cut by 1 base and J by 2 bases, with 8 bases left in between. CDR3 sequence (DNA): TGTGCCAGCAGCCAAGTCCGGGATAACACCGGGGAGCTGTTTTTT. Translating it yields CASSQVRDNTGELFF.

Many counts were recorded for this clonotype. J is TRBJ1-2 and V is TRBV11-3; a weak D match, TRBD1 (6 bases). Germline CDR1 SGHNT, CDR2 YENEEA. The V and J ends lost 5 bases and 7 bases respectively, with 20 bases between them. The CDR3 runs to 15 residues. The CDR3 bases are TGTGCCAGCAGCCCCCTCCAGGGGATAGCGACTGGCTACACCTTC. Translation: CASSPLQGIATGYTF.

The chain links TRBV11-2 to TRBJ2-5, with D uncertain. From germline, CDR1 is SGHAT and CDR2 FQNNGV. V was trimmed by 3 bases and J by 0 bases, leaving 5 bases between them. The CDR3 is made up of 13 amino acids. This CDR3 reads CASSFSHQETQYF. The DNA of the CDR3 is TGTGCCAGCAGCTTTTCCCACCAAGAGACCCAGTACTTC. Together with reference TRBV11-2 and TRBJ2-5, the CDR3 gives the full variable domain: EAGVAQSPRYKIIEKRQSVAFWCNPISGHATLYWYQQILGQGPKLLIQFQNNGVVDDSQLPKDRFSAERLKGVDSTLKIQPAKLEDSAVYLCASSFSHQETQYFGPGTRLLVL.

This clonotype occurred a few times. The rearrangement uses TRBV19 and TRBJ1-5; no reliable D call. V shed 3 bases and J shed 5 bases, with 14 bases lying between them. The CDR3 totals 15 residues. CDR1 and CDR2 from the germline V gene are LNHDA and SQIVND (reference sequence). The CDR3 protein is CASSISPEGHQPQHF. In DNA, the CDR3 is TGTGCCAGTAGTATCTCCCCCGAAGGCCATCAGCCCCAGCATTTT.

This clonotype was counted many times. This chain joins TRBV6-5 and TRBJ1-2; D may be TRBD1 (5 bases). The V gene lost 4 bases and the J gene lost 4 bases, with 13 bases spanning the gap. The CDR3 covers 14 residues. Germline V gene lookup returns CDR1 MNHEY and CDR2 SVGAGI. Here the CDR3 reads CASSLLGDSYGYTF. CDR3 nucleotides: TGTGCCAGCAGTTTACTCGGTGACAGCTATGGCTACACCTTC.

This chain uses TRBV11-1 with TRBJ2-1; tentative D call: TRBD2 (5 bases). CDR3 length: 15 amino acids. Germline CDR1 and CDR2: SGHAT and FQDESV (reference sequence). Trimming removed 0 bases at V and 9 bases at J, with 15 bases between. The CDR3 region is CASSLAQIGLGEQFF. In DNA form, the CDR3 reads TGTGCCAGCAGCTTAGCCCAGATTGGACTCGGTGAGCAGTTCTTC.

This rearrangement joins TRBV7-6 to TRBJ2-3, with D unclear. With 3 bases removed from V and 5 bases from J, the gap between germline ends came to 6 bases. In germline, CDR1 is SGHVS, CDR2 FNYEAQ. The CDR3 is 12 amino acids. CDR3 coding DNA: TGTGCCAGCAGCTTTATTGAAGATACGCAGTATTTT. It encodes CASSFIEDTQYF.

The V gene is TRBV29-1, the J gene TRBJ1-1; D may be TRBD1 (5 bases). The CDR3 consists of 12 residues. Germline values: CDR1 SQVTM, CDR2 ANQGSEA. Trimming took off 5 bases at V and 2 bases at J, with 9 bases between the two ends. CDR3: CSVWDGNTEAFF. The CDR3 region has the DNA TGCAGCGTTTGGGACGGTAACACTGAAGCTTTCTTT.